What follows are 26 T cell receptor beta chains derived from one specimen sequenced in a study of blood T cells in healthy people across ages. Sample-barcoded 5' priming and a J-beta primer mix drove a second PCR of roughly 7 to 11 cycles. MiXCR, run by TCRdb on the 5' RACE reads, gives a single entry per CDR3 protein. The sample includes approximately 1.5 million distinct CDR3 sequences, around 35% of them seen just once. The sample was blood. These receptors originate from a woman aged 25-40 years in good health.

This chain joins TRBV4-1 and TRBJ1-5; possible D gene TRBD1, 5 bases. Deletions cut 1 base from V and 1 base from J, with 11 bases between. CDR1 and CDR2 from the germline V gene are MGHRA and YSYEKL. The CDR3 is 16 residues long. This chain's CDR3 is CASSQAGDLSNQPQHF. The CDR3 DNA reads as TGCGCCAGCAGCCAAGCGGGGGATCTAAGCAATCAGCCCCAGCATTTT.

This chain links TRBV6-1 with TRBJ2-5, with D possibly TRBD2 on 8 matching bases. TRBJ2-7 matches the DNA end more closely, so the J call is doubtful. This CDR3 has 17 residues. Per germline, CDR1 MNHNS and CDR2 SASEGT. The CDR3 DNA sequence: TGTGCCAGCAGTGAATTGGGTAGCGGGACAGCCGGTTACGAGCAGTACTTC. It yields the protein CASSELGSGTAGYEQYF.

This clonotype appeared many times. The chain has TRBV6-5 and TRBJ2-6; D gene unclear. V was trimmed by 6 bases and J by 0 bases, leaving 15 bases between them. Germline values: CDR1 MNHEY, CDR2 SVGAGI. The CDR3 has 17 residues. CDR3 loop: CASSRQSYGSGANVLTF. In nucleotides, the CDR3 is TGTGCCAGCAGCCGACAATCCTATGGCTCTGGGGCCAACGTCCTGACTTTC.

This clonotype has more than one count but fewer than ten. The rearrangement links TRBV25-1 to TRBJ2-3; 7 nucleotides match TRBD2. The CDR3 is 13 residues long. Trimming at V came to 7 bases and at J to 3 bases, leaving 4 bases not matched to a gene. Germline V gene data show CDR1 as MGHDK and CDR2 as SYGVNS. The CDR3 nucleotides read TGTGCCAGCACGGCGGGGGTGACAGATACGCAGTATTTT. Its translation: CASTAGVTDTQYF.

The CDR3 region is CASSPYRKVPEEQYF. CDR3 in DNA: TGTGCCAGCAGTCCATACCGGAAAGTCCCGGAGGAGCAGTACTTC. The J gene is TRBJ2-5, the V gene TRBV27, with D perhaps matching TRBD2 (5 bases). Germline CDR1 reads MNHEY; CDR2 reads SMNVEV (reference sequence). CDR3 length: 15 residues. Trimming took 5 bases from V and 11 from J, leaving 24 bases between them.

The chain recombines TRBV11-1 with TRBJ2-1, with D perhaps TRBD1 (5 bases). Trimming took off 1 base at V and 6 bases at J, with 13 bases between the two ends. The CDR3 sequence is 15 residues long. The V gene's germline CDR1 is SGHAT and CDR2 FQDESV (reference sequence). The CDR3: CASSLGGAKFNEQFF. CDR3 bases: TGTGCCAGCAGCTTAGGTGGGGCCAAATTCAATGAGCAGTTCTTC.

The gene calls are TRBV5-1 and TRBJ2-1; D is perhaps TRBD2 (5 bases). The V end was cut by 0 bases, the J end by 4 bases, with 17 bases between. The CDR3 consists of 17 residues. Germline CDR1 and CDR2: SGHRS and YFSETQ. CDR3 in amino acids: CASSLAGKAGFYNEQFF. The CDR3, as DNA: TGCGCCAGCAGCTTGGCCGGGAAAGCCGGATTTTACAATGAGCAGTTCTTC.

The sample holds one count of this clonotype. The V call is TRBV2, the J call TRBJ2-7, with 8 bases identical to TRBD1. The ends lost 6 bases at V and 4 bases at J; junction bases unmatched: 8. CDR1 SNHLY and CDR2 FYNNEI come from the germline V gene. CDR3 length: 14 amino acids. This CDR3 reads CASRMDRASYEQYF. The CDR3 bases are TGTGCCAGCAGGATGGACAGGGCGTCTTACGAGCAGTACTTC.

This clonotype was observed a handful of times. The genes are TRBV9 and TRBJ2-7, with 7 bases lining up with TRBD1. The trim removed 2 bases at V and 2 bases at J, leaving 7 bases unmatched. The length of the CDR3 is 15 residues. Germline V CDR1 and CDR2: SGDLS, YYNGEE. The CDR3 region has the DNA TGTGCCAGCAGCGTTGGACAGGCGGTGACCTACGAGCAGTACTTC. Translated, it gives CASSVGQAVTYEQYF.

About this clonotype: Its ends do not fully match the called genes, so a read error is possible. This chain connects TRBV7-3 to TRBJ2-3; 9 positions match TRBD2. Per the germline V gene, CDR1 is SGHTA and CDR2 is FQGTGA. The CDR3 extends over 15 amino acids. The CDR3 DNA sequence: TGTACCAGCAACCTTCTAGCGGGAAGGACGGATACGCAGTATTTT. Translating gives CTSNLLAGRTDTQYF.

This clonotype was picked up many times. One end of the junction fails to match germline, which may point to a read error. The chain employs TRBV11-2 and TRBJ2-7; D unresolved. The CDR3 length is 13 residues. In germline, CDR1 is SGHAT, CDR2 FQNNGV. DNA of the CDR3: TGCGCCAGCAGCTTCGGCTTATCCTACGAGCAGTACTTC. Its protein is CASSFGLSYEQYF.

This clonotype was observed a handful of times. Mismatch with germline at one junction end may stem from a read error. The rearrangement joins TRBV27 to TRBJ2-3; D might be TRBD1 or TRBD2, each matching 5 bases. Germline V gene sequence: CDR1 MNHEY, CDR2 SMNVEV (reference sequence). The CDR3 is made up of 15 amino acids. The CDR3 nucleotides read TGTGCCAGCCGCCTCGGGGCAGGGAGCACAGATACGCGGTATTTT. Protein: CASRLGAGSTDTRYF.

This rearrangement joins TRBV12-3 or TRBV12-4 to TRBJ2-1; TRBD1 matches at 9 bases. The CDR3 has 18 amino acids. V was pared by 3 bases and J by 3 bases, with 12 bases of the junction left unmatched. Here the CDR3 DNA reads TGTGCCAGCAGTTTTGTTCGGGACAGGGTCCAGAGCTACAATGAGCAGTTCTTC. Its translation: CASSFVRDRVQSYNEQFF.

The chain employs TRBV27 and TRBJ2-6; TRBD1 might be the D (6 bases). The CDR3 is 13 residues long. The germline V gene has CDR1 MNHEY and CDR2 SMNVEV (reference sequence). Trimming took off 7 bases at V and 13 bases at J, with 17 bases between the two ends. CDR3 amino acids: CASTRTGHLVLTF. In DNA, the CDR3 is TGTGCCAGCACCCGAACAGGGCATCTGGTCCTGACTTTC.

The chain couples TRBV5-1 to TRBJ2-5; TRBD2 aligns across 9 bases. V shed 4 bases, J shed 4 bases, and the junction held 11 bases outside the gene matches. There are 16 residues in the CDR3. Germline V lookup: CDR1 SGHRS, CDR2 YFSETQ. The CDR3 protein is CASSPAVVAGVETQYF. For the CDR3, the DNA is TGCGCCAGCAGCCCGGCCGTGGTAGCGGGGGTAGAGACCCAGTACTTC.

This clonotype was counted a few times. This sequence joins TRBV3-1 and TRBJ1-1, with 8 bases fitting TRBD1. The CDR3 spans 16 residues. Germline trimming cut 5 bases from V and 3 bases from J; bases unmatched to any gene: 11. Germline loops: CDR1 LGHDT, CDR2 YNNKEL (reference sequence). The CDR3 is CASSEFTGGAYTEAFF. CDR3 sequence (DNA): TGTGCCAGCAGCGAATTTACAGGGGGAGCGTACACTGAAGCTTTCTTT.

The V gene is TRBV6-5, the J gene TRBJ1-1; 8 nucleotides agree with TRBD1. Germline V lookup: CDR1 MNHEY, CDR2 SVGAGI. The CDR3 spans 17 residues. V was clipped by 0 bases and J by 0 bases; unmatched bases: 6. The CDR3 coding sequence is TGTGCCAGCAGTTACTCGGGAAGACAGGGGATGAACACTGAAGCTTTCTTT. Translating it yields CASSYSGRQGMNTEAFF.

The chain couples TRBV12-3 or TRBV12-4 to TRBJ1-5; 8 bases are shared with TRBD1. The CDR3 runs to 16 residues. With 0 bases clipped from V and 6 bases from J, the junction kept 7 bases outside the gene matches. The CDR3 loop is CASSLAWTGTGQPQHF. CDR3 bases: TGTGCCAGCAGTTTAGCCTGGACAGGGACGGGTCAGCCCCAGCATTTT.

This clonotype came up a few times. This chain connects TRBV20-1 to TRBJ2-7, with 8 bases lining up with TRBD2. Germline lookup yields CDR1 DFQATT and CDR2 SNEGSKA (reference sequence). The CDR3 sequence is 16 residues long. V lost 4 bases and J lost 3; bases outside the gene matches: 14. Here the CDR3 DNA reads TGCAGTGCTAAGACGCCTTTGGGACTAGATGGCTACGAGCAGTACTTC. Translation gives CSAKTPLGLDGYEQYF.

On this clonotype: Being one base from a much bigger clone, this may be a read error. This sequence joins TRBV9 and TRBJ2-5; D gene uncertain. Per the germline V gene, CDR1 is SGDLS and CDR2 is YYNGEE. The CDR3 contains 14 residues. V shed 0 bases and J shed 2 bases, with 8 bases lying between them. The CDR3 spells CASSVAPQQETQYF. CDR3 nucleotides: TGTGCCAGCAGCGTAGCTCCCCAGCAAGAGACCCAGTACTTC.

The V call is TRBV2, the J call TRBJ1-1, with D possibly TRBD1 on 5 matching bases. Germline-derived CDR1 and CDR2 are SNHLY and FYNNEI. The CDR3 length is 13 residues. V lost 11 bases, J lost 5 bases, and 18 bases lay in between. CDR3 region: CASQIDPGTEAFF. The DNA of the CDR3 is TGTGCCTCCCAAATCGACCCAGGGACTGAAGCTTTCTTT. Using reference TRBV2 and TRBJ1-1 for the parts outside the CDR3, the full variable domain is EPEVTQTPSHQVTQMGQEVILRCVPISNHLYFYWYRQILGQKVEFLVSFYNNEISEKSEIFDDQFSVERPDGSNFTLKIRSTKLEDSAMYFCASQIDPGTEAFFGQGTRLTVV.

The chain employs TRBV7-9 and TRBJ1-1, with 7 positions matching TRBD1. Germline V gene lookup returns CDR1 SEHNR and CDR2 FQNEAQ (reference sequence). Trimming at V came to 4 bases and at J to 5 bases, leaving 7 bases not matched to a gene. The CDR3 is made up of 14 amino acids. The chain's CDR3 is CASSSQGDRTEAFF. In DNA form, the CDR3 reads TGTGCCAGCAGCTCCCAGGGGGATCGGACTGAAGCTTTCTTT.

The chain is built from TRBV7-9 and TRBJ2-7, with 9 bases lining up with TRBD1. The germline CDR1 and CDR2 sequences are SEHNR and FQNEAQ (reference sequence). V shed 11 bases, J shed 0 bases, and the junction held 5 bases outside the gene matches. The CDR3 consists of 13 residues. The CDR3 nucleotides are TGTGCCGTCCGGGACAGGGTCTCCTACGAGCAGTACTTC. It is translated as CAVRDRVSYEQYF.

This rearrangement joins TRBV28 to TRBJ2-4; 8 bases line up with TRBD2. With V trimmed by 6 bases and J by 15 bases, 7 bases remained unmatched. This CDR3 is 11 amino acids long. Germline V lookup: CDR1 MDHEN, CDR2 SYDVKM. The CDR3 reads CASSLGSGRYF. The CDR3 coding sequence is TGTGCCAGCAGCCTGGGGAGCGGGAGGTACTTC.

The chain's CDR3 is CATIGTGPYEQYF. The CDR3 nucleotides read TGTGCCACGATCGGGACAGGACCCTACGAGCAGTACTTC. The gene calls are TRBV27 and TRBJ2-7; 8 bases match TRBD1. The length of the CDR3 is 13 residues. V was pared by 10 bases and J by 2 bases, with 7 bases of the junction left unmatched. Per germline, CDR1 MNHEY and CDR2 SMNVEV (reference sequence).

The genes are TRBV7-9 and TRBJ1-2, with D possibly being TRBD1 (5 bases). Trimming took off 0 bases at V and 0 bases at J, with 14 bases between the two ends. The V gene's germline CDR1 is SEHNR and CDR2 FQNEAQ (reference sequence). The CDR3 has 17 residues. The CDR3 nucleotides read TGTGCCAGCAGCTTAGCGTGGGGGGACGAAGCTAACTATGGCTACACCTTC. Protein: CASSLAWGDEANYGYTF.